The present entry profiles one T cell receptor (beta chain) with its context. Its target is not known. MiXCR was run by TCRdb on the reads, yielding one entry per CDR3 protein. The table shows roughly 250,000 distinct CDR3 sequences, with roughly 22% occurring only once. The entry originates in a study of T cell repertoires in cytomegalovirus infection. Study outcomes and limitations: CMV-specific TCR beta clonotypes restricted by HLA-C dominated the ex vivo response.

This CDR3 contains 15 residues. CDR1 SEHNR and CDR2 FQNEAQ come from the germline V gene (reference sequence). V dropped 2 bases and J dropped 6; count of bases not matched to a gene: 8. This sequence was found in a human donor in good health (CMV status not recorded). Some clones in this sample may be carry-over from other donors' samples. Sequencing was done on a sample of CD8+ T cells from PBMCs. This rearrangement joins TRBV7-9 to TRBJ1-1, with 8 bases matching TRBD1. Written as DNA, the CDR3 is TGTGCCAGCAGCTTACCCGGACAGGGCGGCGCTGAAGCTTTCTTT. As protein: CASSLPGQGGAEAFF.